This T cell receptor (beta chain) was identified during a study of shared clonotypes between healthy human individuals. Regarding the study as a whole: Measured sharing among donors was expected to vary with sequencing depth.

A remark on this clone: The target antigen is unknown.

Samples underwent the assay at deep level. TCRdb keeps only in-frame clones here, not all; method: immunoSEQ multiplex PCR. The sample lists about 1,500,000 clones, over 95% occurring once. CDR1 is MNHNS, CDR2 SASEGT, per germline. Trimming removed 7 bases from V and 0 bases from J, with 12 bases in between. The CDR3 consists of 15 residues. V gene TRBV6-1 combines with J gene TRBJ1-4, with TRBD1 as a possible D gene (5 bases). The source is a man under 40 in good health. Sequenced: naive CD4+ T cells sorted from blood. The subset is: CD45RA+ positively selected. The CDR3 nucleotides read TGTGCCAGCATCTGGACACCAGCAACTAATGAAAAACTGTTTTTT. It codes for CASIWTPATNEKLFF.